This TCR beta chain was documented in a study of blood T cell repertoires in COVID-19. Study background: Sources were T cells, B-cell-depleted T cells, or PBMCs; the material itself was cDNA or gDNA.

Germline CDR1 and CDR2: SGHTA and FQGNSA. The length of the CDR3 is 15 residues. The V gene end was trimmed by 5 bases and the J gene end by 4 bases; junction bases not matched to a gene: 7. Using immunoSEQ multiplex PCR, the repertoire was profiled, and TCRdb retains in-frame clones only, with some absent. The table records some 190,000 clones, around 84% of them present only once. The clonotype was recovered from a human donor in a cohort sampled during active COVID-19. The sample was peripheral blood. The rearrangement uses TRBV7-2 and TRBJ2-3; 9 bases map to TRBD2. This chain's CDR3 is CASSPVAGGPDTQYF. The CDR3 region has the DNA TGTGCCAGCAGCCCCGTCGCGGGAGGGCCAGATACGCAGTATTTT.